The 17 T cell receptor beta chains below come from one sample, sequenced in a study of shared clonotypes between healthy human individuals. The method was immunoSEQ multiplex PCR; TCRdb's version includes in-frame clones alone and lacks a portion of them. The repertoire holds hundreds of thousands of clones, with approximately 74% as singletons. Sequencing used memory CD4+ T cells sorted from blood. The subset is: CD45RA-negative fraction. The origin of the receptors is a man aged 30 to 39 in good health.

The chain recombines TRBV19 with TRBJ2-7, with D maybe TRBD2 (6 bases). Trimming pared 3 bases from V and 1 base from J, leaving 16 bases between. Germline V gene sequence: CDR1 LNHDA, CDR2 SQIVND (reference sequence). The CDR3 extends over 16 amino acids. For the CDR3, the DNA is TGTGCCAGTAGTATCAGCCGGGGGATTGGGTCCTACGAGCAGTACTTC. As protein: CASSISRGIGSYEQYF.

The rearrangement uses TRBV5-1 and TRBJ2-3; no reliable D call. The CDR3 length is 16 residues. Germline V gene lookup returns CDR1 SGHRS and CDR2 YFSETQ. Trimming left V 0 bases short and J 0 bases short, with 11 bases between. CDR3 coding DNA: TGCGCCAGCAGCTTGGGCGGCAGCCCAAGCACAGATACGCAGTATTTT. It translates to CASSLGGSPSTDTQYF.

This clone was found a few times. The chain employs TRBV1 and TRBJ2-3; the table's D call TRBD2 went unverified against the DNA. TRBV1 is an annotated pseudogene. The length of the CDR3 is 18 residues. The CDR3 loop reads CTSSQPGLAGGQGDTQYF. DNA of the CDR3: TGCACCAGCAGCCAACCGGGACTAGCGGGAGGGCAGGGAGATACGCAGTATTTT.

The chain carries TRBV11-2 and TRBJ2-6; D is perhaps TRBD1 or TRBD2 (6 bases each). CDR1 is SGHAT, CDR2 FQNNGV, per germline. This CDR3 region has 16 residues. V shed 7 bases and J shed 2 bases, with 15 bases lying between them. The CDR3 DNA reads TGTGCCAGCACGCAACTCGGGGGCGCTGGGGCCAACGTCCTGACTTTC. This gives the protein CASTQLGGAGANVLTF.

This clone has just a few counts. The CDR3 coding sequence is TGCAGCGTTGATAACAGGAAGCGCCTAAATGAGCAGTTCTTC. Amino acids: CSVDNRKRLNEQFF. The chain uses TRBV29-1 and TRBJ2-1; D may be TRBD1 (5 bases). In germline, CDR1 is SQVTM, CDR2 ANQGSEA. The CDR3 has 14 residues. V was pared by 3 bases and J by 7 bases, with 16 bases between.

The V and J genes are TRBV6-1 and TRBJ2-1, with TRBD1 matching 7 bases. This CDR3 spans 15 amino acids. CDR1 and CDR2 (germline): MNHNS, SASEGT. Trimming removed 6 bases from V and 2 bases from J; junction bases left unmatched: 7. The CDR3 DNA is TGTGCCAGCAGCGGAAACAGGGGTCCCTACAATGAGCAGTTCTTC. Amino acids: CASSGNRGPYNEQFF.

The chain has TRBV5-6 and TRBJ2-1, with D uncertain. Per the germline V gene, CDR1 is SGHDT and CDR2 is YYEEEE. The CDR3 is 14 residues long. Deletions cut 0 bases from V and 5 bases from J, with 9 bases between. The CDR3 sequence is CASSLGHTNNEQFF. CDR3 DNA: TGTGCCAGCAGCTTGGGTCATACAAACAATGAGCAGTTCTTC.

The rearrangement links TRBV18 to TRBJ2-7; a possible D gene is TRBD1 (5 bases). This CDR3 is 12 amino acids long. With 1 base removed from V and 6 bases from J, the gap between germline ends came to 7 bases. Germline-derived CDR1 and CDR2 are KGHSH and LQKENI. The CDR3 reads CASSPQGREQYF. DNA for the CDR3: TGTGCCAGCTCACCACAGGGGCGCGAGCAGTACTTC.

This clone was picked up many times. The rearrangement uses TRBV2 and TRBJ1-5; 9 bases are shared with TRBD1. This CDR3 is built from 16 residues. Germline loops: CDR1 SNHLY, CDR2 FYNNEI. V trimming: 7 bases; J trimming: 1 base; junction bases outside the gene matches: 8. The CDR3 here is CASIRDRVGSNQPQHF. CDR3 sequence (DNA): TGTGCCAGCATCCGGGACAGGGTCGGGAGCAATCAGCCCCAGCATTTT.

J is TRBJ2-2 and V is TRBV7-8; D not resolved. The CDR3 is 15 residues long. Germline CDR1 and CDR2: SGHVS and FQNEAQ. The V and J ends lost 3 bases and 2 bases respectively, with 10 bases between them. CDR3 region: CASSFMGHNTGELFF. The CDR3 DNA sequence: TGTGCCAGCAGCTTCATGGGTCACAACACCGGGGAGCTGTTTTTT.

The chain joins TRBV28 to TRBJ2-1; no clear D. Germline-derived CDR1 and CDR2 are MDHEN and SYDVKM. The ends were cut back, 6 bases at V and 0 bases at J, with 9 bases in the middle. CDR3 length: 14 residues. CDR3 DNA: TGTGCCAGCAGGCACACAGTCTCCTACAATGAGCAGTTCTTC. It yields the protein CASRHTVSYNEQFF.

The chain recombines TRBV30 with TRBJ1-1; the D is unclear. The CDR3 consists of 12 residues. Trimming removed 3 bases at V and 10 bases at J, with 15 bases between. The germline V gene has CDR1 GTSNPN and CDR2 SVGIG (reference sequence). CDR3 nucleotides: TGTGCCTGGAGCCAGCAGGACGCTGTAGCTTTCTTT. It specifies CAWSQQDAVAFF.

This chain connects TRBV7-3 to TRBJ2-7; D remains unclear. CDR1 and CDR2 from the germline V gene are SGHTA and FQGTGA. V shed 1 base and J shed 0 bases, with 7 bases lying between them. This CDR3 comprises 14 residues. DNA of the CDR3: TGTGCCAGCAGCTTAAGTGTAAACTCCTACGAGCAGTACTTC. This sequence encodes CASSLSVNSYEQYF.

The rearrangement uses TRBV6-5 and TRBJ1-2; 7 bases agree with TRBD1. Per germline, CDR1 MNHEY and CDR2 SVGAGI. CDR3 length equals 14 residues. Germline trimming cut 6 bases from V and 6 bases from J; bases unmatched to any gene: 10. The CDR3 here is CASRLYGQVDGYTF. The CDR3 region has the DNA TGTGCCAGCAGACTCTACGGACAGGTGGATGGCTACACCTTC.

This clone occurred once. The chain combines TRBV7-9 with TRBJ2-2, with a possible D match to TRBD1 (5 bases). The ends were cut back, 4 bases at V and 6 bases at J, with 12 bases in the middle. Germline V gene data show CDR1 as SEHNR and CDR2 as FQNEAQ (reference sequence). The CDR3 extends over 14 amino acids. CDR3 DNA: TGTGCCAGCAGCTCACAGACAGCGTCCGGGGAGCTGTTTTTT. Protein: CASSSQTASGELFF.

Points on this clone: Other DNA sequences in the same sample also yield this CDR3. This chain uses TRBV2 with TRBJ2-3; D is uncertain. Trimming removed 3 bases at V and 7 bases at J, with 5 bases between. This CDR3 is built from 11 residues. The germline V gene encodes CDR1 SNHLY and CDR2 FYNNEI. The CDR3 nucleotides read TGTGCCAGCAGTGAGGGAAATACGCAGTATTTT. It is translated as CASSEGNTQYF.

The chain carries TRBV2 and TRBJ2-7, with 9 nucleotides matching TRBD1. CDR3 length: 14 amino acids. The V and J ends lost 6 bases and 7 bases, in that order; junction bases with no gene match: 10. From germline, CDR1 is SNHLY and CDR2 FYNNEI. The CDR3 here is CASRPRTGVEEQYF. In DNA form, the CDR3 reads TGTGCCAGCAGGCCCCGGACAGGGGTAGAGGAGCAGTACTTC.